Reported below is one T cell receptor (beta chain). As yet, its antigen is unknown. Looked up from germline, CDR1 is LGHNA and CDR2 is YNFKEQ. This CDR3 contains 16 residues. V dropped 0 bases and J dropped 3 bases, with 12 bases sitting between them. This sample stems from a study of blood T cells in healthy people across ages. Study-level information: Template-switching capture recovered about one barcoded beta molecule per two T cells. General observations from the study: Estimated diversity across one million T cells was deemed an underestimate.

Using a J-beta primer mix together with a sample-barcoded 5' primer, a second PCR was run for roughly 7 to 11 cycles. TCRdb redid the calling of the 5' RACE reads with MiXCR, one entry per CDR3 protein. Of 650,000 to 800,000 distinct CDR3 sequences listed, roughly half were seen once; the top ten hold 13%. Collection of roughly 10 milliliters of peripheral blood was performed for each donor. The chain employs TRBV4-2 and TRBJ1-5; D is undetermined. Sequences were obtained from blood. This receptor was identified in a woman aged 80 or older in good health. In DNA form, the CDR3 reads TGTGCCAGCAGCCAAGAGGTAGGGCAGGACAATCAGCCCCAGCATTTT. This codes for CASSQEVGQDNQPQHF.